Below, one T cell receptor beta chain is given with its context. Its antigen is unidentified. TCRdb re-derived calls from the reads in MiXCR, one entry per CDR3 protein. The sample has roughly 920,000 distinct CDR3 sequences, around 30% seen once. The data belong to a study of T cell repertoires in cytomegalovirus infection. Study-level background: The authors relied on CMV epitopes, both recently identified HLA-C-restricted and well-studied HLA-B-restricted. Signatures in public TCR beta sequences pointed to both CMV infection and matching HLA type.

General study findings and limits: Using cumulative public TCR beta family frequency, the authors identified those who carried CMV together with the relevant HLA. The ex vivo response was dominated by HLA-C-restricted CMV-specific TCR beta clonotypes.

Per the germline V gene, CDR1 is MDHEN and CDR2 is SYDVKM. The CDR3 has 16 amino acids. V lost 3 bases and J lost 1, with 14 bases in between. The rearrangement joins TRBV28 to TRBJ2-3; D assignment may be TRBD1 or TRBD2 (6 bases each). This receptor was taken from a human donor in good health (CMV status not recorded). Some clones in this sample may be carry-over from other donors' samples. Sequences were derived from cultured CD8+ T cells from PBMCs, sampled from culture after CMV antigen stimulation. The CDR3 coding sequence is TGTGCCAGCAGTTTGGTGGGGGGCCGTGGCACAGATACGCAGTATTTT. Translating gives CASSLVGGRGTDTQYF.